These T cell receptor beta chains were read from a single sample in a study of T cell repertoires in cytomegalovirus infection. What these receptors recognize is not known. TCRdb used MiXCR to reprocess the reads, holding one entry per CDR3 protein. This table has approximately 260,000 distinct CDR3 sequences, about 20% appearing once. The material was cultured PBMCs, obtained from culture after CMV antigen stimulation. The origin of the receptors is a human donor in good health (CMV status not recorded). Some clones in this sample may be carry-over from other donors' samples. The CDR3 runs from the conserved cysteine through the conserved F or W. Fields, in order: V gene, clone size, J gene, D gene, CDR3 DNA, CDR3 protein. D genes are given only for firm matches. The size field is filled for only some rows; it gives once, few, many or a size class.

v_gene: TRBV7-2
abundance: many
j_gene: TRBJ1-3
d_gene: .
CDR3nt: TGTGCCAGCAGCTTAGACGGTTACAGCGGAAACACCATATATTTT
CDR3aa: CASSLDGYSGNTIYF

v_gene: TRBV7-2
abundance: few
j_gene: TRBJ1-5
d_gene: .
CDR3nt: TGTGCCAGCAGCTTGGGACCCTATCAGCCCCAGCATTTT
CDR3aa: CASSLGPYQPQHF

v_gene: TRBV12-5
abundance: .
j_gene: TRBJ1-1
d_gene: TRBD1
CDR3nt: TGTGCTAGTGGTCCCAATTATATTCCAGGGGGCGCCCGAACTGAAGCTTTCTTT
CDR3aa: CASGPNYIPGGARTEAFF

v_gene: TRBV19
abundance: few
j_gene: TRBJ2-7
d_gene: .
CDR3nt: TGTGCCAGTAGGGCCGGGGGAGTGCGTGCCGAGCAGTACTTC
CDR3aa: CASRAGGVRAEQYF

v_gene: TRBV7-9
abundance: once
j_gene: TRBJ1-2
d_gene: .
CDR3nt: TGTGCCAGCAGCTTAGCCGGACCGGGCTACACCTTC
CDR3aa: CASSLAGPGYTF

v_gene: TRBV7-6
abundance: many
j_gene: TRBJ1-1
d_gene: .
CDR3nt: TGTGCCAGCAGCTCCAGGAGCGGAATAGGGGCGGAGGACACTGAAGCTTTCTTT
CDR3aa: CASSSRSGIGAEDTEAFF

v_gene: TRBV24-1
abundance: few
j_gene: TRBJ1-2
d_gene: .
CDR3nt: TGTGCCACCAGTGAGGGTACAGGGTTCCATGGCTACACCTTC
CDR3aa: CATSEGTGFHGYTF

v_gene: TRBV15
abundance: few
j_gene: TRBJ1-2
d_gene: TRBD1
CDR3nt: TGTGCCACCAGCAGAGAACGACAGGGAGTCTACACCTTC
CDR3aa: CATSRERQGVYTF

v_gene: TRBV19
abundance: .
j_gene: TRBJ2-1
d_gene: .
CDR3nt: TGTGCCAGTAGTATGACACACGCTGAGCAGTTCTTC
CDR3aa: CASSMTHAEQFF

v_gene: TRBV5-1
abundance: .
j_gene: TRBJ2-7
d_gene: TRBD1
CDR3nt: TGCGCCAGCAGCACCCAGGGGGCGATCTCCTACGAGCAGTACTTC
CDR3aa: CASSTQGAISYEQYF

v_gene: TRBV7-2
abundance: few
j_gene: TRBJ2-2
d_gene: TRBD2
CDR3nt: TGTGCCAGCACCTTCCGGACTAGCGCTATCCGGAGGGGCGGGGAGCTGTTTTTT
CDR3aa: CASTFRTSAIRRGGELFF

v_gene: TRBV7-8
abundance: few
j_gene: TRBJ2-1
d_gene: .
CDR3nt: TGTGCCAGCAGCTTAGGGGTAGCCAACTACAATGAGCAGTTCTTC
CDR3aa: CASSLGVANYNEQFF

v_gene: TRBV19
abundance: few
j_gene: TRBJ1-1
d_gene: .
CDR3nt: TGTGCCAGTAGTATAAAAGGACGGATCACTGAAGCTTTCTTT
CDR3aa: CASSIKGRITEAFF

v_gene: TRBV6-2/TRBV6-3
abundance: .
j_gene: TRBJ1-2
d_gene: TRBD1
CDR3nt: TGTGCCAGCAGTTTAAGACAGGGGAACGGTGGCTACACCTTC
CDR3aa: CASSLRQGNGGYTF

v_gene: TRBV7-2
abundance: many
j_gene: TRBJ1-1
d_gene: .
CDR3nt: TGTGCCAGCAGCTTGGGGTCCGGGGGCAAACCCCAAGGAGCTTTCTTT
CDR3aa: CASSLGSGGKPQGAFF

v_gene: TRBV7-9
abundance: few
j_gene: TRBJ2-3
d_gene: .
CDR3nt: TGTGCCAGCAGCCTAGCTGTTACCACAGATACGCAGTATTTT
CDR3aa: CASSLAVTTDTQYF

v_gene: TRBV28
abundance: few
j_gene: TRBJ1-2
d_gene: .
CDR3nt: TGTGCCAGCTTCTCCGACCGGGGGGCCGCTGGCTACACCTTC
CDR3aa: CASFSDRGAAGYTF

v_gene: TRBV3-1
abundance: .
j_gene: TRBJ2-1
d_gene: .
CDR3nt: TGTGCCAGCAGCCTATACGTTCCCGGCGGGACCTTTCCCAATGAGCAGTTCTTC
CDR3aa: CASSLYVPGGTFPNEQFF

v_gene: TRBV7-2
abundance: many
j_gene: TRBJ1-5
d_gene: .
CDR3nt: TGTGCCAGCAGCTTAGGGGGCCTGGGCCAGCCCCAGCATTTT
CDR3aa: CASSLGGLGQPQHF

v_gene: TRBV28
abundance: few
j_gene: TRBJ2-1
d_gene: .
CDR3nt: TGTGCCAGCAGTTTAACTAGAAATGAGCAGTTCTTC
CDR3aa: CASSLTRNEQFF

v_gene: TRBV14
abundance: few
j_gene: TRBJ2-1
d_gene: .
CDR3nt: TGTGCCAGCAGCCAAGTCTCCGGCTACAATGAGCAGTTCTTC
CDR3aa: CASSQVSGYNEQFF

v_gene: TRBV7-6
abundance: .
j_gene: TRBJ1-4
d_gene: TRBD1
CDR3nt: TGTGCCAGCAGCTTGACAGGGGACTTTGAAAAACTGTTTTTT
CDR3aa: CASSLTGDFEKLFF

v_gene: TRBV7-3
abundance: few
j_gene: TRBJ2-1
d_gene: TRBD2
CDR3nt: TGTGCCAGCAGCTTAAATCCCTGGCGGGAGGACAATGAGCAGTTCTTC
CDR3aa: CASSLNPWREDNEQFF

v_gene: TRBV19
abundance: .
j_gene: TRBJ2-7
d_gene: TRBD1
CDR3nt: TGTGCCAGTAGTCCGGGACAGGGGACTACCTACGAGCAGTACTTC
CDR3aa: CASSPGQGTTYEQYF

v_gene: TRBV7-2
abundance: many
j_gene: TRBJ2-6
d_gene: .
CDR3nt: TGTGCCAGCAGCTGGCGATCGGCGTCTGGGGCCAACGTCCTGACTTTC
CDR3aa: CASSWRSASGANVLTF

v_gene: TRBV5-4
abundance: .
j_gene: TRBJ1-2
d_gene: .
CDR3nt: TGTGCCAGCAGCTTGACAGACCCTTATGGCTACACCTTC
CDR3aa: CASSLTDPYGYTF

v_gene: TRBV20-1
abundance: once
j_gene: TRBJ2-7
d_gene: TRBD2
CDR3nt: TGCAGTGCCCCCCTAGCGGGAGGGTCCTACGAGCAGTACTTC
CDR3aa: CSAPLAGGSYEQYF